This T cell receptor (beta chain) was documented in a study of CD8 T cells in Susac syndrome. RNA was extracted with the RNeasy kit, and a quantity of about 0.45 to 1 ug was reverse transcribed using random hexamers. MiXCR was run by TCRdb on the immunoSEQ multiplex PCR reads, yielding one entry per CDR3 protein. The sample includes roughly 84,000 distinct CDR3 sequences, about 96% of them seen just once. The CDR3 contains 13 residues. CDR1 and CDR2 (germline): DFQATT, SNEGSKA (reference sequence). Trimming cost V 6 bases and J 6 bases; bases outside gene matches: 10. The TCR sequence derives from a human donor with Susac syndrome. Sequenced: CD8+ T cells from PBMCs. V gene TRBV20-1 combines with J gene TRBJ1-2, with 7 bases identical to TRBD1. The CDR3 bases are TGCAGTGCAAACGACAGGGCAGCGGATGGCTACACCTTC. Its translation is CSANDRAADGYTF.